This T cell receptor (beta chain) emerged from a study of control samples from healthy donors and cancer patients. The assay was immunoSEQ multiplex PCR, and TCRdb's table has in-frame clones only and misses some. The sample yields around 89,000 clones, around 82% seen once. Trimming removed 8 bases at V and 2 bases at J, with 5 bases between. The CDR3 extends over 11 amino acids. The germline V gene has CDR1 LNHDA and CDR2 SQIVND (reference sequence). Material: blood. This receptor was identified in a woman in her sixties or seventies in good health. The chain is built from TRBV19 and TRBJ2-3, with no clear D. DNA for the CDR3: TGTGCCAGTCGATACACAGATACGCAGTATTTT. Protein sequence: CASRYTDTQYF.